This T cell receptor (beta chain) was retrieved from a study of T cell responses to AZD1222 COVID-19 vaccine. The CDR3 extends over 16 amino acids. Germline CDR1 is ENHRY and CDR2 is SYGVKD. Trimming removed 0 bases at V and 2 bases at J, with 12 bases between. Sequencing used immunoSEQ multiplex PCR; TCRdb keeps in-frame clones, though not all of them. This table holds tens of thousands of clones, 84% found once. The TCR originated in an adult in good health. The chain combines TRBV10-3 with TRBJ2-3; TRBD2 might be the D (7 bases). The material was peripheral blood, obtained on day 0 of AZD1222 vaccination. The CDR3 reads CAISESGGLSTDTQYF. The CDR3 nucleotides are TGTGCCATCAGTGAGTCCGGGGGGCTTTCCACAGATACGCAGTATTTT.